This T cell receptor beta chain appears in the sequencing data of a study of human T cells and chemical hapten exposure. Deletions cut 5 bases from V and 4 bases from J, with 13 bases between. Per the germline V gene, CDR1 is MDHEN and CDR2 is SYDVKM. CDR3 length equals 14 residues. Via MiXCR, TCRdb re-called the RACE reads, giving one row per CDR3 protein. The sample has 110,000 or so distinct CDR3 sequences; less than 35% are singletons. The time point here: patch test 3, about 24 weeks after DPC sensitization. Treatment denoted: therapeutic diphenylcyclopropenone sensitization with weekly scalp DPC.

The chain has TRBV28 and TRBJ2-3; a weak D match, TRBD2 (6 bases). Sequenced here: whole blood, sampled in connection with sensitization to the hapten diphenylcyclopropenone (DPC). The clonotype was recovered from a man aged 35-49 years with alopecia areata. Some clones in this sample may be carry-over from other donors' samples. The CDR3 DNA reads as TGTGCCAGCAGTCCCCGGACTATGTCAGATACGCAGTATTTT. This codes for CASSPRTMSDTQYF.